This T cell receptor (beta chain) was obtained from a study of blood T cells in healthy people across ages (dated by TCRdb to between 2014 and 2017). General notes on the study: In model experiments, template switching captured about one uniquely barcoded TCR beta cDNA molecule for every two T cells. Two additional independent replicas of 1 million unique cDNA reads from the same blood draw were analyzed for two donors (one aged 18 to 30 and one aged 80 or older). Four age groups were formed from the donors: young (average approximately 16 years), middle-aged (roughly 38), aged (roughly 56) and long-lived (82). To track age-related changes in TCR beta repertoire diversity, the study relied on deep sequencing normalized with unique cDNA molecular identifiers. To avoid experimental bias, donors of different ages were randomly spread across the sequencing lanes. The study at large found these results: Estimates of total diversity based on one million sequenced T cells were regarded as lower bounds and as underestimates. As age increased, observed TCR beta diversity per million T cells dropped in a roughly linear way, and a significant reduction was already evident by age roughly 40. The percentage of naive T cells measured by flow cytometry correlated strongly with observed TCR beta diversity. Since profiling was done on bulk unsorted PBMCs, naive and antigen-experienced compartments could not be conclusively compared. The long-lived group showed more naive CD4+ T cells, fewer expanded clones and increased TCR diversity than the aged group, suggesting age selection. Because the CMV infection status of the donors was unknown, age-related changes in expanded clonotypes may potentially have been confounded.

Systemically healthy Caucasian individuals from Russia, some 38 in total and aged about 6 to 95 years, were included as donors. Around 10 milliliters of peripheral blood were collected from each donor into EDTA-treated Vacutainer tubes. Ficoll-Paque density-gradient centrifugation was used to isolate PBMCs, with at least 6 million obtained per sample. Total RNA was extracted from PBMCs with Trizol reagent, with at least 6 micrograms obtained per sample. For every donor, flow cytometry on a PBMC aliquot measured the percentage of naive CD45RAhigh/CD27high T cells. V ends up 10 bases short and J 5 bases short, with an unmatched junction base count of 11. From the cysteine up to the phenylalanine, the CDR3 has a length of 13 residues. Only the CDR3 DNA stays, 39 bases, in frame from base 1. In the germline V gene, CDR1 corresponds to SGHRS and CDR2 to YFSETQ. This clonotype was seen only a few times. This clone's antigen is unknown. Base qualities are missing; no much larger clone stands one base away.

The library was obtained by 5' RACE. Data came from an Illumina HiSeq 2500. The second PCR ran for roughly 6 to 11 cycles and used a J-beta primer mix along with a sample-barcoded 5' primer. A template-switch 5' adaptor carrying 12 random nucleotides introduced a unique molecular identifier onto each TCR beta cDNA molecule. Each sample yielded at least 3 million CDR3-containing paired-end reads. All of the RNA was converted into first-strand cDNA using the Mint cDNA synthesis kit, with a TRBC-specific oligonucleotide serving as the primer. After uracil-DNA glycosylase treatment, a first 18-cycle PCR used universal primers M1SS and BC2_uni_R on all cDNA. The study's processing was this. For normalization, 1 million high-quality reads, each with a distinct molecular identifier, were randomly selected from each sample. Instead of being binned into consensus sequences, reads that shared molecular identifiers were thrown out. CDR3 identification, clonotype clustering and error correction used MiTCR with a Q25 quality threshold and the strictest error-elimination algorithm. Lower-bound total TCR beta diversity was estimated with a nonparametric unseen species model using Euler transformation. The public reads were reprocessed in TCRdb via fastp at Q25 and MiXCR, keeping in-frame beta chains. CDR3 protein duplicates are merged, each entry listing the most common genes and DNA. Clone size and V and J calls follow TCRdb, not the original study. The sample records about 1.1 million distinct CDR3 sequences, roughly two fifths of which are singletons. 13% of the sample is taken by the ten largest.

The clonotype comes from a man younger than 35 in good health. The sample comprised blood. The chain employs TRBV5-1 and TRBJ1-1, with 7 bases in between that match TRBD1. The sequence in DNA is TGCGCCGCTAAGGGAGGACAGGTTACTGAAGCTTTCTTT. Its protein is CAAKGGQVTEAFF.